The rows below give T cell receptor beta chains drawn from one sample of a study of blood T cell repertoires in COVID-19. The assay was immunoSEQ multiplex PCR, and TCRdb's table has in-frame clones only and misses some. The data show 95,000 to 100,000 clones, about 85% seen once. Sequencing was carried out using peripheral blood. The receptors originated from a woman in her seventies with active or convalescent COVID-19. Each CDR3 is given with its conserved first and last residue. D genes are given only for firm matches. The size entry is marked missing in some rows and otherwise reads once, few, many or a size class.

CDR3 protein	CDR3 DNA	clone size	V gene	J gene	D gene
CASSLQGLASSGEQYF	TGCGCCAGCAGTCTCCAGGGACTAGCGTCCTCGGGAGAGCAGTACTTC	NA	TRBV10-2	TRBJ2-7	TRBD2
CASRSSGDNQPQHF	TGTGCCAGCAGAAGTTCAGGGGACAATCAGCCCCAGCATTTT	NA	TRBV28	TRBJ1-5	NA
CASSLYTGDHQPQHF	TGTGCCAGCAGCTTATACACAGGGGATCATCAGCCCCAGCATTTT	NA	TRBV7-2	TRBJ1-5	TRBD1
CASSGVGRSGYTF	TGTGCCAGCAGTGGGGTGGGGCGTTCGGGCTACACCTTC	NA	TRBV2	TRBJ1-2	NA
CASSLQGTQYF	TGTGCCAGCAGTTTACAGGGGACCCAGTACTTC	NA	TRBV27	TRBJ2-5	NA
CASSLAGVEDTQYF	TGTGCCAGCAGTTTGGCGGGAGTCGAAGATACGCAGTATTTT	NA	TRBV28	TRBJ2-3	TRBD2
CASNVLAGKVGGYTF	TGTGCCAGCAACGTCCTTGCGGGGAAAGTGGGGGGCTACACCTTC	NA	TRBV28	TRBJ1-2	NA
CATSDSGQGFSGANVLTF	TGTGCCACCAGTGATTCAGGACAGGGCTTTTCTGGGGCCAACGTCCTGACTTTC	NA	TRBV24-1	TRBJ2-6	TRBD1
CASSYPRQDDYNYGYTF	TGTGCCAGCAGTTATCCACGACAGGACGACTATAACTATGGCTACACCTTC	once	TRBV6-2/TRBV6-3	TRBJ1-2	NA
CASSSGGQGLGFYGYTF	TGTGCCAGCAGTTCCGGGGGGCAGGGGCTTGGATTCTATGGCTACACCTTC	once	TRBV28	TRBJ1-2	NA
CASSAVPNSPLHF	TGTGCCAGCAGTGCCGTTCCCAATTCACCCCTCCACTTT	NA	TRBV6-4	TRBJ1-6	NA
CASSLPDRAAEAFF	TGTGCCAGCAGCTTGCCGGACAGGGCCGCTGAAGCTTTCTTT	NA	TRBV5-4	TRBJ1-1	TRBD1
CASSFGGTGNTIYF	TGCGCCAGCAGCTTCGGGGGAACTGGAAACACCATATATTTT	NA	TRBV5-1	TRBJ1-3	NA
CASSPHGLAGGLYNEQFF	TGTGCCAGCAGCCCCCATGGTTTAGCGGGGGGCCTGTACAATGAGCAGTTCTTC	NA	TRBV6-2/TRBV6-3	TRBJ2-1	TRBD2
CASSSRTGKGYTF	TGTGCCAGCAGCTCAAGGACAGGGAAAGGCTACACCTTC	few	TRBV27	TRBJ1-2	TRBD1
CASSEGTGLANEKLFF	TGTGCCAGCAGTGAGGGGACAGGGTTAGCTAATGAAAAACTGTTTTTT	NA	TRBV2	TRBJ1-4	TRBD1
CASSLASGDTQYF	TGTGCCAGCAGCTTAGCTAGCGGAGATACGCAGTATTTT	NA	TRBV7-2	TRBJ2-3	NA
CASSAGTVDSPLHF	TGTGCCAGCAGCGCCGGGACAGTAGATTCACCCCTCCACTTT	NA	TRBV9	TRBJ1-6	TRBD1
CASSPGGRSPLHF	TGTGCCAGCAGCCCGGGAGGAAGGTCACCCCTCCACTTT	NA	TRBV14	TRBJ1-6	NA
CATSDPGTGGGYTF	TGTGCCACCAGTGATCCCGGGACAGGTGGTGGCTACACCTTC	NA	TRBV24-1	TRBJ1-2	TRBD1
CASSQDFSGVSYEQYF	TGCGCCAGCAGCCAAGATTTTTCAGGGGTAAGCTACGAGCAGTACTTC	NA	TRBV4-3	TRBJ2-7	NA
CAWSRGSSGNTIYF	TGTGCCTGGAGTAGAGGGAGCTCTGGAAACACCATATATTTT	NA	TRBV30	TRBJ1-3	NA
CANRDRGLYGYTF	TGTGCCAACCGGGACAGGGGGCTGTATGGCTACACCTTC	NA	TRBV12-3/TRBV12-4	TRBJ1-2	TRBD1
CASSVAGQGGEQYF	TGTGCCAGCAGCGTAGCTGGACAGGGAGGTGAGCAGTACTTC	NA	TRBV9	TRBJ2-7	TRBD1
CASSQITSNEQFF	TGTGCCAGCTCACAAATAACAAGCAATGAGCAGTTCTTC	NA	TRBV18	TRBJ2-1	NA
CASISSGDEQYF	TGTGCCAGCATCTCTAGCGGGGACGAGCAGTACTTC	NA	TRBV2	TRBJ2-7	TRBD2
CASSARLRGTEAFF	TGTGCCAGCAGCGCCAGACTACGTGGCACTGAAGCTTTCTTT	NA	TRBV9	TRBJ1-1	NA
CASSQLAGEEQYF	TGTGCCAGCTCACAACTAGCGGGGGAAGAGCAGTACTTC	NA	TRBV18	TRBJ2-7	TRBD2
CASSSQGLAGDNEQFF	TGTGCCAGCAGTTCCCAGGGACTAGCGGGGGACAATGAGCAGTTCTTC	NA	TRBV6-6	TRBJ2-1	TRBD2
CSGTAGINYGYTF	TGCAGCGGTACGGCAGGGATCAACTATGGCTACACCTTC	NA	TRBV29-1	TRBJ1-2	NA
CASSPGGFYYGYTF	TGTGCCAGCAGCCCCGGCGGGTTCTATTATGGCTACACCTTC	NA	TRBV7-8	TRBJ1-2	NA
CASSLGDRPTGELFF	TGTGCCAGCAGCCTCGGGGACAGGCCCACCGGGGAGCTGTTTTTT	NA	TRBV6-5	TRBJ2-2	TRBD1
CASSPVSGTSTDTQYF	TGTGCCAGCAGCCCCGTTAGCGGGACAAGCACAGATACGCAGTATTTT	NA	TRBV6-2/TRBV6-3	TRBJ2-3	TRBD2
CASSLGQTGELFF	TGTGCTAGCAGCTTAGGACAGACCGGGGAGCTGTTTTTT	once	TRBV7-7	TRBJ2-2	NA
CASSDGTGSADTQYF	TGTGCCAGCAGTGACGGGACAGGGAGCGCAGATACGCAGTATTTT	NA	TRBV6-4	TRBJ2-3	TRBD1
CTSSQDLKGEYYNEQFF	TGCACCAGCAGCCAAGATCTTAAGGGGGAGTACTACAATGAGCAGTTCTTC	NA	TRBV1	TRBJ2-1	NA
CASSQERYRPGAHSPLHF	TGCGCCAGCAGCCAAGAAAGGTATAGGCCAGGGGCGCATTCACCCCTCCACTTT	NA	TRBV4-3	TRBJ1-6	NA
CASSLRTGGDGYTF	TGTGCCAGCAGTTTACGGACAGGGGGCGACGGCTACACCTTC	NA	TRBV28	TRBJ1-2	TRBD1
CASRDTNNSPLHF	TGTGCCAGCCGGGACACCAATAATTCACCCCTCCACTTT	NA	TRBV19	TRBJ1-6	NA
CASRPNTNYGYTF	TGTGCCAGCAGACCGAACACTAACTATGGCTACACCTTC	NA	TRBV28	TRBJ1-2	NA
CASSSGASGTGELFF	TGTGCCAGCAGCTCGGGGGCTAGCGGGACCGGGGAGCTGTTTTTT	NA	TRBV7-9	TRBJ2-2	TRBD2
CAWSLQGNYGYTF	TGTGCCTGGAGTCTACAGGGAAACTATGGCTACACCTTC	NA	TRBV30	TRBJ1-2	NA
CASSSNRGYQPQHF	TGTGCCAGCAGCTCTAACAGGGGCTATCAGCCCCAGCATTTT	NA	TRBV7-2	TRBJ1-5	TRBD1
CASSLIPGQGLKGYTF	TGCGCCAGCAGCTTGATCCCGGGACAGGGCCTAAAGGGCTACACCTTC	NA	TRBV5-1	TRBJ1-2	TRBD1
CASSQGATSTDTQYF	TGTGCCAGCAGCCAGGGGGCCACTAGCACAGATACGCAGTATTTT	NA	TRBV27	TRBJ2-3	TRBD1
CASSFRDSGETQYF	TGTGCCAGCAGTTTCCGGGACTCCGGAGAGACCCAGTACTTC	NA	TRBV6-2/TRBV6-3	TRBJ2-5	NA
CASSSRGLATNEQFF	TGTGCCAGCAGCTCCAGAGGACTAGCGACGAATGAGCAGTTCTTC	NA	TRBV7-2	TRBJ2-1	TRBD2
CASSSGWGNTEAFF	TGCGCCAGCAGCTCGGGGTGGGGGAACACTGAAGCTTTCTTT	NA	TRBV5-1	TRBJ1-1	NA
CAISAGENNQPQHF	TGTGCCATCAGTGCAGGGGAGAACAATCAGCCCCAGCATTTT	NA	TRBV10-3	TRBJ1-5	NA
CASSFHRQETQYF	TGTGCCAGCAGCTTTCACAGACAAGAGACCCAGTACTTC	NA	TRBV7-2	TRBJ2-5	NA
CASSLQRRGTDTQYF	TGTGCCAGTAGTCTCCAGCGGAGGGGCACAGATACGCAGTATTTT	NA	TRBV19	TRBJ2-3	NA
CASSPSWDRGTGYTF	TGTGCCAGCAGCCCCTCCTGGGACAGGGGGACTGGCTACACCTTC	few	TRBV7-2	TRBJ1-2	TRBD1
CASSYSTGARRYEQYF	TGTGCCAGCAGTTATTCAACAGGGGCTCGAAGGTACGAGCAGTACTTC	NA	TRBV6-5	TRBJ2-7	TRBD1
CASSTSGGAAEAFF	TGTGCCAGTAGCACATCCGGGGGGGCGGCTGAAGCTTTCTTT	NA	TRBV19	TRBJ1-1	NA
CASSQGTTGAGANVLTF	TGCGCCAGCAGCCAAGGAACGACAGGGGCTGGGGCCAACGTCCTGACTTTC	NA	TRBV4-1	TRBJ2-6	TRBD1
CASSFVTSPRQQYF	TGTGCCAGCAGTTTCGTGACTAGCCCTAGACAGCAGTACTTC	once	TRBV6-5	TRBJ2-7	TRBD2
CAINGQGDEQYF	TGTGCCATCAACGGACAGGGCGACGAGCAGTACTTC	NA	TRBV10-3	TRBJ2-7	TRBD1
CASSPDRTGNTEAFF	TGTGCCAGCAGCCCGGACCGGACAGGGAACACTGAAGCTTTCTTT	NA	TRBV7-2	TRBJ1-1	TRBD1
CASSPGDPRGYTF	TGTGCCAGCAGCCCAGGGGACCCGCGTGGCTACACCTTC	NA	TRBV3-1/TRBV3-2	TRBJ1-2	NA
CASREIQGAEQYF	TGTGCCAGCAGGGAGATACAGGGGGCTGAGCAGTACTTC	NA	TRBV2	TRBJ2-7	TRBD1